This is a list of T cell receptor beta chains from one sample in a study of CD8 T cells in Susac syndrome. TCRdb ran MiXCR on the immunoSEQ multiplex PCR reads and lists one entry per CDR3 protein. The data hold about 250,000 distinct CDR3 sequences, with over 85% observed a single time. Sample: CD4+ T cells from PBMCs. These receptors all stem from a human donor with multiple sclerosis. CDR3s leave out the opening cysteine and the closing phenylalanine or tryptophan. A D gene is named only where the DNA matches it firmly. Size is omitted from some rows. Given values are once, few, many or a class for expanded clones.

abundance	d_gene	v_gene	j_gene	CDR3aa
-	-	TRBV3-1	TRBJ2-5	ASSPPTGPRETQY
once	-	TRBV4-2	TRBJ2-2	ASSRGRQAFGAGELF
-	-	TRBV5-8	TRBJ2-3	ASSLSRVADTQY
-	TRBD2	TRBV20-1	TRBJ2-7	SAREAGIYYEQY
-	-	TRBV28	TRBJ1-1	ASSFEDRNQAF
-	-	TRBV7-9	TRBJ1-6	ASSSAGPNSPLH
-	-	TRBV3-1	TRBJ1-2	ASSPSSWVWSDGYT
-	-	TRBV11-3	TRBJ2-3	ASPSPARTDTQY
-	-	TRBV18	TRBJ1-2	ASSPPAGTNYGYT
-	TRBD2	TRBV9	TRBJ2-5	ASSVSALGGQETQY
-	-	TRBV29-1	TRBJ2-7	SVRDSSLEQY
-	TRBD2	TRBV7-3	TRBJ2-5	ASSLTSGRGETQY
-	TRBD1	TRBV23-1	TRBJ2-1	ASSPPGQGDNEQF
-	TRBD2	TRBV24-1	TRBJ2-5	ATSDSGLAGETQY
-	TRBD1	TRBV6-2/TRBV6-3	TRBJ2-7	ASHGQQGAMVYEQY
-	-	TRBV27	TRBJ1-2	ASSLSSGSNYGYT
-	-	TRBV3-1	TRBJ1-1	ASSQGGRGITEAF
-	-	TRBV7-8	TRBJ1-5	ASSSDQGTTYSNQPQH
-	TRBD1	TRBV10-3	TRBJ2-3	AIRGQGDGSERNTQY
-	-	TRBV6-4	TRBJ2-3	ASSDRGYGTDTQY
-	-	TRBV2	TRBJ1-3	ASSDPGGVNTIY
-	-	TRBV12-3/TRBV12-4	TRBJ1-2	ASSFRGAQMGGYT
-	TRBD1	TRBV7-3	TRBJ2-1	ASSLRSGQGQF
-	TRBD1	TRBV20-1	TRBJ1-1	SVRPGQGATEAF
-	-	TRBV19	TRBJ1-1	ASSDLVLMNTEAF
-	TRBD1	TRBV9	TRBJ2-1	ASSATGESNEQF
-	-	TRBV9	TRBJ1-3	ASSGGGQLLGNTIY
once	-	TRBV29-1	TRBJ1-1	SVGAGLLGYTEAF
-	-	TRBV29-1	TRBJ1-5	SVGSGDQPQH
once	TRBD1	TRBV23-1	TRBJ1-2	AIGTGVDYGYT
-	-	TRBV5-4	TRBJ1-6	ASTGGGGGAGAPLH
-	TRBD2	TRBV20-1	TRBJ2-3	SASGGSTDTQY
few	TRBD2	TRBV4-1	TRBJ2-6	ASSQWGLGANSGANVLT
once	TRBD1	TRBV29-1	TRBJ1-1	SVGGTGWVLNTEAF
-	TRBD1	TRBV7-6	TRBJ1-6	ASSLNRDRASPLH
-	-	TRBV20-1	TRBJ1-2	SARDPGGGGYT
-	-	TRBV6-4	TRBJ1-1	ASSERGLTEAF
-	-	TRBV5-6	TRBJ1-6	ASSPLDGSNSPLH
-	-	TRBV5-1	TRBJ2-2	ASSPRLRGPNTGELF
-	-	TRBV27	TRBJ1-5	ASGKLNQPQH
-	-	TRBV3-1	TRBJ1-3	ASSQVARGGNTIY
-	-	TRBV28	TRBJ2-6	ASSLGTAGGANVLT
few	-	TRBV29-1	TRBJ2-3	SVRTGTDTQY
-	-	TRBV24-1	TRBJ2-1	ATSYAGSYNEQF
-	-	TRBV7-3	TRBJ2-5	ASSLSLGETQY
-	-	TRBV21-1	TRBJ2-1	ASSKRRYNEQF
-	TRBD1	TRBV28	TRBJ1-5	ASSLSRGLRGNQPQH